The 26 T cell receptor beta chains below were found in one sample sequenced in a study of T cell changes during pregnancy in multiple sclerosis (dated by TCRdb to between 2018 and 2020). Library preparation was by the immunoSEQ multiplex PCR assay. Sourced from immuneACCESS, this table was stored by TCRdb with only in-frame sequences that have V and J called. A share of the clones is absent; for the studies checked, an unresolved V gene accounts for under half, and the remainder has no known explanation. The sample data list around 36,000 clones, and roughly 90% of these were observed just once. The top ten hold 10% to 15% of the sample. The starting material was CD8+ T cells from peripheral blood mononuclear cells, obtained in the first trimester of pregnancy. The receptors here all came from a female donor with multiple sclerosis, enrolled in a pregnancy study.

This sequence joins TRBV6-5 and TRBJ2-7, with 9 positions matching TRBD1. J lost 6 bases, V lost 5 bases, and 8 bases had no gene match. The V gene's germline CDR1 is MNHEY and CDR2 SVGAGI. This CDR3 contains 14 residues. CDR3 amino acids: CASSIGTGNVEQYF. CDR3 nucleotides: TGTGCCAGCAGTATAGGGACAGGGAACGTCGAGCAGTACTTC.

This clone was found many times. This rearrangement joins TRBV2 to TRBJ2-1; perhaps TRBD1 as D (6 bases). Germline CDR1 SNHLY, CDR2 FYNNEI. V was trimmed by 6 bases and J by 9 bases, leaving 15 bases between them. The CDR3 spans 13 residues. The CDR3 protein is CASRYYRDSEQFF. CDR3 sequence (DNA): TGTGCCAGCAGATACTACAGGGATTCTGAGCAGTTCTTC.

The rearrangement joins TRBV11-2 to TRBJ2-3, with TRBD2 matching 7 bases. Germline V lookup: CDR1 SGHAT, CDR2 FQNNGV. The CDR3 sequence is 14 residues long. After removal of 6 bases from V and 4 bases from J, the junction contained 7 bases not matched to a gene. The CDR3 DNA sequence: TGTGCCAGCAGGCTGGGAGGGATGTCAGATACGCAGTATTTT. This sequence encodes CASRLGGMSDTQYF.

This clone has just one count. CDR3 in amino acids: CASSSPILAGMSDEQFF. CDR3 sequence (DNA): TGTGCCAGCAGCTCCCCAATCCTAGCGGGGATGAGCGATGAGCAGTTCTTC. The rearrangement uses TRBV7-9 and TRBJ2-1; 9 nucleotides align to TRBD2. V lost 4 bases, J lost 8 bases, and 15 bases stayed unmatched. Germline V gives CDR1 SEHNR, CDR2 FQNEAQ (reference sequence). CDR3 size: 17 residues.

The gene calls are TRBV6-6 and TRBJ2-7, with 9 bases matching TRBD2. The CDR3 length is 16 residues. After removal of 5 bases from V and 2 bases from J, the junction contained 10 bases not matched to a gene. In germline, CDR1 is MNHNY, CDR2 SVGAGI (reference sequence). The CDR3 is CASSTPSSGGTYEQYF. CDR3 bases: TGTGCCAGCAGTACCCCCAGTAGCGGGGGAACCTACGAGCAGTACTTC.

The V call is TRBV9, the J call TRBJ2-7, with 7 bases fitting TRBD1. The V and J ends lost 4 bases and 2 bases, in that order; junction bases with no gene match: 6. This CDR3 has 14 amino acids. The germline CDR1 and CDR2 sequences are SGDLS and YYNGEE. In DNA, the CDR3 is TGTGCCAGCAGCCCGCGGACAGGAACCTACGAGCAGTACTTC. The encoded protein is CASSPRTGTYEQYF.

V usage is TRBV7-6 and J usage is TRBJ2-7; 7 bases line up with TRBD1. This CDR3 region has 14 residues. Germline V gene lookup returns CDR1 SGHVS and CDR2 FNYEAQ. After removal of 5 bases from V and 6 bases from J, the junction contained 10 bases not matched to a gene. CDR3 protein: CASSETGSGGEQYF. CDR3 nucleotide sequence: TGTGCCAGCAGCGAGACAGGGAGTGGCGGCGAGCAGTACTTC.

V and J are TRBV5-1 and TRBJ1-1; 9 positions match TRBD1. This CDR3 contains 16 residues. In germline, CDR1 is SGHRS, CDR2 YFSETQ. J was trimmed by 0 bases and V by 2 bases; bases with no gene match: 5. This CDR3 is CASSFGQGPLNTEAFF. The CDR3 bases are TGCGCCAGCAGCTTCGGACAGGGGCCATTGAACACTGAAGCTTTCTTT.

The gene calls are TRBV7-8 and TRBJ2-2, with 7 bases identical to TRBD1. CDR3 length: 16 amino acids. Unmatched junction bases numbered 12, after V lost 3 bases and J lost 8 bases. The V gene's germline CDR1 is SGHVS and CDR2 FQNEAQ. The CDR3 sequence: CASSLKDRPDPGELFF. CDR3 DNA: TGTGCCAGCAGCTTGAAGGACAGGCCGGACCCGGGGGAGCTGTTTTTT.

This rearrangement joins TRBV12-1 to TRBJ1-1; whether TRBD1, the table's D call, matches the DNA was not checked. TRBV12-1 is an annotated pseudogene. CDR3 length: 17 amino acids. This CDR3 is CASSAPGQGRTSTEAFF. The CDR3 region has the DNA TGTGCCAGCAGCGCGCCGGGACAGGGTCGGACGAGCACTGAAGCTTTCTTT.

As to this clone: A read error may be the cause here, since a much bigger clone is one base away. Other DNA sequences in the sample encode the same CDR3. This chain uses TRBV6-4 with TRBJ2-3; TRBD2 matches at 10 bases. Germline V gene data show CDR1 as MRHNA and CDR2 as SNTAGT. V shed 0 bases, J shed 2 bases, and the junction held 2 bases outside the gene matches. The CDR3 sequence is 16 residues long. CDR3 bases: TGTGCCAGCAGTGACTCCAGCGGGGGGGCCACAGATACGCAGTATTTT. It is translated as CASSDSSGGATDTQYF.

The J gene is TRBJ2-7, the V gene TRBV9; 9 bases match TRBD2. The V and J ends lost 0 bases and 4 bases, in that order; junction bases with no gene match: 5. CDR1 and CDR2 from the germline V gene are SGDLS and YYNGEE. The CDR3 is made up of 15 amino acids. CDR3: CASSVDDSGGYEQYF. CDR3 nucleotides: TGTGCCAGCAGCGTAGATGATAGCGGGGGTTACGAGCAGTACTTC.

The V call is TRBV9, the J call TRBJ2-1; 10 positions match TRBD1. From germline, CDR1 is SGDLS and CDR2 YYNGEE. The V segment lost 3 bases and the J segment 3 bases; nucleotides outside the gene matches: 3. This CDR3 is 15 amino acids long. Here the CDR3 DNA reads TGTGCCAGCAGCGGCGGGACAGGGGACTACAATGAGCAGTTCTTC. It codes for CASSGGTGDYNEQFF.

J is TRBJ2-7 and V is TRBV9, with D possibly being TRBD1 (5 bases). From germline, CDR1 is SGDLS and CDR2 YYNGEE. The CDR3 runs to 13 residues. Trimming left V 3 bases short and J 2 bases short, with 9 bases between. CDR3 DNA: TGTGCCAGCAGCGGTGGGGCTCCCTACGAGCAGTACTTC. Amino acid sequence: CASSGGAPYEQYF.

This chain links TRBV5-6 with TRBJ2-7; unclear D gene. V was trimmed by 0 bases and J by 2 bases, leaving 9 bases between them. This CDR3 has 14 amino acids. Germline CDR1 and CDR2: SGHDT and YYEEEE. The CDR3 coding sequence is TGTGCCAGCAGCTTGGACAGCAACCCCTACGAGCAGTACTTC. Residues: CASSLDSNPYEQYF.

V is TRBV2 and J is TRBJ2-1, with 14 bases fitting TRBD2. Germline V gene data show CDR1 as SNHLY and CDR2 as FYNNEI. The CDR3 is made up of 14 amino acids. Trimming at V came to 7 bases and at J to 7 bases, leaving 3 bases not matched to a gene. The CDR3 nucleotides are TGTGCCAGCACCTGGACTAGCGGGGGGAATGAGCAGTTCTTC. Protein sequence: CASTWTSGGNEQFF.

V and J are TRBV6-6 and TRBJ2-3; 7 bases map to TRBD1. The CDR3 contains 16 residues. Germline trimming cut 2 bases from V and 1 base from J; bases unmatched to any gene: 6. Germline V CDR1 and CDR2: MNHNY, SVGAGI (reference sequence). The CDR3 protein is CASSYGQDGGTDTQYF. The CDR3 nucleotides are TGTGCCAGCAGTTACGGACAGGATGGTGGCACAGATACGCAGTATTTT.

CDR3 nucleotides: TGTGCCACCCGTCTGGGACAGGCGAACACCGGGGAGCTGTTTTTT. Its translation is CATRLGQANTGELFF. This chain connects TRBV6-5 to TRBJ2-2, with 8 bases matching TRBD1. The CDR3 runs to 15 residues. V was clipped by 10 bases and J by 0 bases; unmatched bases: 7. Germline V gives CDR1 MNHEY, CDR2 SVGAGI.

For the CDR3, the DNA is TGTGCCAGCAGTTACTCGTCGGGGGTAGAGACCCAGTACTTC. Residues: CASSYSSGVETQYF. The rearrangement links TRBV6-5 to TRBJ2-5; a possible D gene is TRBD2 (6 bases). V was cut by 0 bases and J by 4 bases, with 9 bases left in between. In germline, CDR1 is MNHEY, CDR2 SVGAGI. The CDR3 is made up of 14 amino acids.

This clone was observed once. CDR3 loop: CASSLEGRENTIYF. For the CDR3, the DNA is TGTGCCAGCAGCTTAGAGGGAAGGGAAAACACCATATATTTT. This sequence joins TRBV5-4 and TRBJ1-3; the D is unclear. Trimming took 2 bases from V and 6 from J, leaving 12 bases between them. CDR1 and CDR2 (germline): SGHNT, YYREEE (reference sequence). This CDR3 region has 14 residues. The variable domain in full, completed from reference TRBV5-4 and TRBJ1-3, reads ETGVTQSPTHLIKTRGQQVTLRCSSQSGHNTVSWYQQALGQGPQFIFQYYREEENGRGNFPPRFSGLQFPNYSSELNVNALELDDSALYLCASSLEGRENTIYFGEGSWLTVV.

This clone occurred once. This chain connects TRBV19 to TRBJ2-6, with a possible D match to TRBD1 (5 bases). Trimming shortened V by 0 bases and J by 2 bases, and 8 bases separated the two germline ends. This CDR3 has 16 amino acids. Germline-derived CDR1 and CDR2 are LNHDA and SQIVND (reference sequence). CDR3 loop: CASSIDEGAGANVLTF. The CDR3 nucleotides are TGTGCCAGTAGTATAGATGAAGGGGCTGGGGCCAACGTCCTGACTTTC. The variable domain in full, completed from reference TRBV19 and TRBJ2-6, reads DGGITQSPKYLFRKEGQNVTLSCEQNLNHDAMYWYRQDPGQGLRLIYYSQIVNDFQKGDIAEGYSVSREKKESFPLTVTSAQKNPTAFYLCASSIDEGAGANVLTFGAGSRLTVL.

This sequence joins TRBV5-6 and TRBJ1-1; perhaps TRBD1 as D (6 bases). CDR1 is SGHDT and CDR2 is YYEEEE in the germline V gene. V was clipped by 6 bases and J by 6 bases, with 12 bases between them. The length of the CDR3 is 12 residues. The CDR3 loop is CASTQGLAEAFF. CDR3 in DNA: TGTGCCAGCACCCAGGGGTTGGCTGAAGCTTTCTTT.

This clone was seen only a few times. J is TRBJ1-2 and V is TRBV7-2, with unresolved D. Trimming took off 2 bases at V and 0 bases at J, with 13 bases between the two ends. This CDR3 region has 16 residues. Per germline, CDR1 SGHTA and CDR2 FQGNSA. CDR3 sequence (DNA): TGTGCCAGCAGCTTAACCGTGCGGATACCTAACTATGGCTACACCTTC. Encoded protein: CASSLTVRIPNYGYTF.

The CDR3 loop is CASSYWGGALNEQFF. CDR3 nucleotides: TGTGCCAGCAGTTACTGGGGGGGGGCTCTTAATGAGCAGTTCTTC. V gene TRBV6-5 combines with J gene TRBJ2-1, with D possibly matching TRBD2 (7 bases). Germline CDR1 and CDR2: MNHEY and SVGAGI. V shed 1 base and J shed 7 bases, with 14 bases lying between them. The CDR3 sequence is 15 residues long.

The V call is TRBV2, the J call TRBJ2-7; 8 bases align to TRBD2. V gave up 4 bases and J gave up 6 bases; unmatched junction bases: 14. The V gene's germline CDR1 is SNHLY and CDR2 FYNNEI. CDR3 length: 16 amino acids. The CDR3 nucleotides are TGTGCCAGCAGTGGAGCACAGGGAGGACTAGCCACCGAGCAGTACTTC. Protein product: CASSGAQGGLATEQYF.

Only one count was recorded for this clone. J is TRBJ2-7 and V is TRBV13; 9 positions match TRBD2. Germline V gives CDR1 PRHDT, CDR2 FYEKMQ (reference sequence). The CDR3 has 15 amino acids. J lost 0 bases, V lost 3 bases, and 3 bases had no gene match. CDR3 sequence (DNA): TGTGCCAGCAGCTTTAGGACTAGCGCCTCCTACGAGCAGTACTTC. The encoded protein is CASSFRTSASYEQYF.